Below are 25 T cell receptor beta chains sequenced from a single sample in a study of long-term antiretroviral therapy in people with HIV. Version v3.0 of the immunoSEQ assay was performed at survey level. The data were produced by immunoSEQ multiplex PCR, yet TCRdb's version contains in-frame clones alone and is incomplete. Altogether about 24,000 clones are present, 65% to 90% being singletons, with the ten largest covering roughly a sixth. Sequencing was performed on unsorted PBMCs, taken at the start of antiretroviral therapy, before treatment. These receptors came from a woman under 30 with HIV.

This sequence joins TRBV4-2 and TRBJ2-1; D unclear. The germline V gene encodes CDR1 LGHNA and CDR2 YNFKEQ. This CDR3 region has 17 residues. Trimming shortened V by 2 bases and J by 2 bases, and 16 bases separated the two germline ends. The DNA for the CDR3 is TGTGCCAGCAGCCAACCTCCAGTCCCTCGGACCTACAATGAGCAGTTCTTC. This gives the protein CASSQPPVPRTYNEQFF.

The rearrangement links TRBV10-3 to TRBJ1-2; TRBD1 matches 8 bases. V dropped 10 bases and J dropped 7; count of bases not matched to a gene: 8. The germline V gene has CDR1 ENHRY and CDR2 SYGVKD. This CDR3 comprises 12 residues. The CDR3 DNA is TGTGCCACCCGGGACAGGCCCCTTGGCTACACCTTC. Its translation: CATRDRPLGYTF.

The chain employs TRBV27 and TRBJ2-1; 7 bases line up with TRBD2. V shed 3 bases and J 6 bases; nucleotides not matched to a gene: 2. The CDR3 loop spans 13 amino acids. Germline V lookup: CDR1 MNHEY, CDR2 SMNVEV (reference sequence). The CDR3 here is CASSLGGSNEQFF. The DNA for the CDR3 is TGTGCCAGCAGTTTGGGAGGGAGCAATGAGCAGTTCTTC.

The genes are TRBV7-8 and TRBJ1-2; no clear D gene. Germline CDR1 and CDR2: SGHVS and FQNEAQ. V dropped 0 bases and J dropped 4 bases, with 6 bases sitting between them. The CDR3 is 13 residues long. The CDR3 is CASSLAGGYGYTF. CDR3 nucleotide sequence: TGTGCCAGCAGCTTAGCCGGTGGCTATGGCTACACCTTC.

This rearrangement joins TRBV6-1 to TRBJ1-5; tentatively, D is TRBD1 (5 bases). CDR3 size: 14 residues. Trimming removed 7 bases from V and 4 bases from J, with 14 bases in between. CDR1 and CDR2 from the germline V gene are MNHNS and SASEGT. The CDR3 here is CASTGDLENQPQHF. The CDR3 coding sequence is TGTGCCAGCACGGGGGACCTTGAAAATCAGCCCCAGCATTTT.

This chain's CDR3 is CASTLDRTPAGELFF. In nucleotides, the CDR3 is TGTGCCAGCACCTTAGACAGGACCCCTGCCGGGGAGCTGTTTTTT. The rearrangement uses TRBV6-1 and TRBJ2-2; TRBD1 is a possible D gene (6 bases). The CDR3 is 15 residues long. Germline V lookup: CDR1 MNHNS, CDR2 SASEGT. The V and J ends lost 7 bases and 6 bases respectively, with 18 bases between them.

This chain connects TRBV5-1 to TRBJ1-2; TRBD1 is a possible D gene (6 bases). V was cut by 1 base and J by 6 bases, with 16 bases left in between. Germline assignment: CDR1 SGHRS and CDR2 YFSETQ. This CDR3 has 15 residues. The CDR3 bases are TGCGCCAGCAGCTTGATGGCTTCAGGGGCGGATGGCTACACCTTC. Its protein product is CASSLMASGADGYTF.

The gene calls are TRBV5-5 and TRBJ2-7; 8 nucleotides align to TRBD1. Germline V gene data show CDR1 as SGHKS and CDR2 as YYEKEE (reference sequence). V was clipped by 4 bases and J by 3 bases; unmatched bases: 6. This CDR3 comprises 14 residues. CDR3 amino acids: CASSLPDRDYEQYF. The CDR3, as DNA: TGTGCCAGCAGCCTCCCGGACAGGGACTACGAGCAGTACTTC.

The rearrangement links TRBV6-6 to TRBJ2-3; TRBD1 matches at 8 bases. The J segment lost 11 bases and the V segment lost 2 bases, leaving 3 bases of the junction unmatched. The germline V gene has CDR1 MNHNY and CDR2 SVGAGI (reference sequence). The CDR3 loop spans 12 amino acids. CDR3 nucleotide sequence: TGTGCCAGCAGTTACGGGGGACAGGTGCAGTATTTT. Its translation: CASSYGGQVQYF.

This chain joins TRBV5-1 and TRBJ1-1; no clear D gene. CDR3 size: 15 residues. Trimming cost V 0 bases and J 0 bases, with 9 bases left between them. Germline CDR1 is SGHRS and CDR2 is YFSETQ. The CDR3 DNA sequence: TGCGCCAGCAGCTTGGGAGAGGTCATGAACACTGAAGCTTTCTTT. It translates to CASSLGEVMNTEAFF. The full variable domain, completed using reference TRBV5-1 and TRBJ1-1, is KAGVTQTPRYLIKTRGQQVTLSCSPISGHRSVSWYQQTPGQGLQFLFEYFSETQRNKGNFPGRFSGRQFSNSRSEMNVSTLELGDSALYLCASSLGEVMNTEAFFGQGTRLTVV.

This clone was seen once. The chain couples TRBV9 to TRBJ1-1; tentatively, D is TRBD1 (5 bases). CDR1 and CDR2 from the germline V gene are SGDLS and YYNGEE. Between the trimmed V and J ends, which lost 0 bases and 4 bases, there was a span of 10 bases. The CDR3 runs to 14 residues. The CDR3 here is CASSVEGFSTEAFF. CDR3 DNA sequence: TGTGCCAGCAGCGTAGAGGGGTTTAGCACTGAAGCTTTCTTT.

This clone was found a few times. The CDR3 loop is CASRPGRNGYTF. The CDR3 bases are TGTGCCAGCAGACCAGGGCGCAATGGCTACACCTTC. The gene calls are TRBV7-9 and TRBJ1-2, with D perhaps TRBD1 (5 bases). The V end was cut by 6 bases, the J end by 6 bases, with 11 bases between. This CDR3 comprises 12 residues. Germline CDR1 SEHNR, CDR2 FQNEAQ (reference sequence).

This rearrangement joins TRBV7-8 to TRBJ2-3; D tentatively reads TRBD1 or TRBD2 (5 bases each). V gave up 7 bases and J gave up 0 bases, with 8 bases separating them. Per germline, CDR1 SGHVS and CDR2 FQNEAQ. This CDR3 is built from 13 residues. The CDR3: CASNRDSTDTQYF. CDR3 in DNA: TGTGCCAGCAACCGGGACAGCACAGATACGCAGTATTTT.

This chain connects TRBV28 to TRBJ1-4, with TRBD1 identical over 7 bases. Trimming removed 4 bases from V and 7 bases from J; junction bases left unmatched: 6. The CDR3 consists of 14 residues. Germline V lookup: CDR1 MDHEN, CDR2 SYDVKM. The CDR3 coding sequence is TGTGCCAGCAGTTCTCCCAGGGGGAGTGAAAAACTGTTTTTT. This encodes CASSSPRGSEKLFF. Full variable domain (rest looked up from reference TRBV28 and TRBJ1-4): DVKVTQSSRYLVKRTGEKVFLECVQDMDHENMFWYRQDPGLGLRLIYFSYDVKMKEKGDIPEGYSVSREKKERFSLILESASTNQTSMYLCASSSPRGSEKLFFGSGTQLSVL.

The chain links TRBV7-9 to TRBJ1-2, with D hard to call. Germline V gives CDR1 SEHNR, CDR2 FQNEAQ (reference sequence). Between the trimmed V and J ends, which lost 4 bases and 5 bases, there was a span of 14 bases. The CDR3 has 14 residues. The CDR3 sequence: CASSSSINRYGYTF. The DNA of the CDR3 is TGTGCCAGCAGCTCTAGTATTAACCGATATGGCTACACCTTC.

The table lists this clone with a count of one. The chain carries TRBV5-1 and TRBJ2-2, with D tentatively TRBD1 or TRBD2 (5 bases each). V shed 1 base and J shed 2 bases, with 12 bases lying between them. CDR3 length: 16 amino acids. Germline values: CDR1 SGHRS, CDR2 YFSETQ. CDR3 DNA: TGCGCCAGCAGCTTGCTCCGGGACGGTAACACCGGGGAGCTGTTTTTT. This codes for CASSLLRDGNTGELFF.

The chain's CDR3 is CASSSYRGTGSGYTF. The CDR3 nucleotides are TGTGCCAGCAGCTCGTACCGAGGGACAGGGAGTGGCTACACCTTC. V usage is TRBV7-9 and J usage is TRBJ1-2; 9 positions match TRBD1. With 4 bases clipped from V and 7 bases from J, the junction kept 10 bases outside the gene matches. Germline loops: CDR1 SEHNR, CDR2 FQNEAQ (reference sequence). This CDR3 contains 15 residues.

V gene TRBV25-1 combines with J gene TRBJ2-3; possibly TRBD1 for D (6 bases). Trimming left V 5 bases short and J 2 bases short, with 11 bases between. Looked up from germline, CDR1 is MGHDK and CDR2 is SYGVNS. The length of the CDR3 is 14 residues. CDR3 sequence reads: CASSRNRATDTQYF. The CDR3 region has the DNA TGTGCCAGCAGTCGGAACAGGGCCACAGATACGCAGTATTTT.

The CDR3 nucleotides read TGTGCCAGCAGTTTGAGGACAGGGGCCGAAGCTTTCTTT. Its protein product is CASSLRTGAEAFF. J is TRBJ1-1 and V is TRBV6-4; 9 bases match TRBD1. V dropped 5 bases and J dropped 8; count of bases not matched to a gene: 6. From germline, CDR1 is MRHNA and CDR2 SNTAGT. This CDR3 has 13 residues.

This clone was seen a few times. The genes are TRBV20-1 and TRBJ1-2; no clear D. Germline CDR1 reads DFQATT; CDR2 reads SNEGSKA (reference sequence). This CDR3 region has 11 residues. Trimming stripped 5 bases from V and 8 bases from J, with 12 bases between. The CDR3 bases are TGCAGTGCTCGGGTCTTAGAGGGCTACACCTTC. Amino acid sequence: CSARVLEGYTF.

J is TRBJ2-7 and V is TRBV5-1, with D maybe TRBD1 (6 bases). V was clipped by 4 bases and J by 1 base, with 15 bases between them. The germline V gene has CDR1 SGHRS and CDR2 YFSETQ. The CDR3 runs 15 residues. The DNA of the CDR3 is TGCGCCAGCAGCATCGGACAGCCCGAATCCTACGAGCAGTACTTC. This sequence encodes CASSIGQPESYEQYF.

This chain links TRBV5-6 with TRBJ1-1; D remains unclear. CDR1 and CDR2 (germline): SGHDT, YYEEEE. Between the trimmed V and J ends, which lost 5 bases and 3 bases, there was a span of 5 bases. This CDR3 has 11 residues. CDR3 in amino acids: CASSSDTEAFF. The DNA of the CDR3 is TGTGCCAGCAGTTCCGACACTGAAGCTTTCTTT.

This chain links TRBV7-2 with TRBJ1-5, with D perhaps TRBD1 (6 bases). The CDR3 sequence is 15 residues long. The germline V gene has CDR1 SGHTA and CDR2 FQGNSA. V was trimmed by 3 bases and J by 7 bases, leaving 16 bases between them. DNA for the CDR3: TGTGCCAGCAGCTTCCCCGGAGGGGGTGCACAGCCCCAGCATTTT. Translation gives CASSFPGGGAQPQHF. Full variable domain (outside the CDR3, taken from reference TRBV7-2 and TRBJ1-5): GAGVSQSPSNKVTEKGKDVELRCDPISGHTALYWYRQSLGQGLEFLIYFQGNSAPDKSGLPSDRFSAERTGGSVSTLTIQRTQQEDSAVYLCASSFPGGGAQPQHFGDGTRLSIL.

The V and J genes are TRBV27 and TRBJ2-2; TRBD2 might be the D (5 bases). The V gene's germline CDR1 is MNHEY and CDR2 SMNVEV (reference sequence). V lost 2 bases to trimming and J lost 4 bases, with 11 bases between them. CDR3 size: 15 residues. The CDR3 DNA reads TGTGCCAGCAGTTTAATCGGAGAGGGCACCGGGGAGCTGTTTTTT. Translated, it gives CASSLIGEGTGELFF.

The genes are TRBV5-6 and TRBJ2-1; D ambiguous. The germline V and J ends were trimmed by 0 bases and 4 bases, with 5 bases remaining between them. The CDR3 runs 13 residues. Looked up from germline, CDR1 is SGHDT and CDR2 is YYEEEE. As DNA, the CDR3 is TGTGCCAGCAGCTTGGGGGCTTACAATGAGCAGTTCTTC. Translation: CASSLGAYNEQFF. Full variable domain (rest looked up from reference TRBV5-6 and TRBJ2-1): DAGVTQSPTHLIKTRGQQVTLRCSPKSGHDTVSWYQQALGQGPQFIFQYYEEEERQRGNFPDRFSGHQFPNYSSELNVNALLLGDSALYLCASSLGAYNEQFFGPGTRLTVL.